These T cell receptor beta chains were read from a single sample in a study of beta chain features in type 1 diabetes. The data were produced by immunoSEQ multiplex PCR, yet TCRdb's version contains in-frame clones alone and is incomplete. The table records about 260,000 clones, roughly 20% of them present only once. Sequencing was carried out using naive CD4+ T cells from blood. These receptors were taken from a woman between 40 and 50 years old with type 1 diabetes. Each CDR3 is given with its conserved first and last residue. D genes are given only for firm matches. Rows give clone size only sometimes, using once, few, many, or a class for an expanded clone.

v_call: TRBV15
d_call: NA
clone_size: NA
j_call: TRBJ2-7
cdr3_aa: CATSRERAGEQYF
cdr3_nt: TGTGCCACCAGCAGAGAGAGGGCCGGCGAGCAGTACTTC

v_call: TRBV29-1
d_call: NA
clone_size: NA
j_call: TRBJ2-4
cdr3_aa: CSVTGGRRNIQYF
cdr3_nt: TGCAGCGTTACGGGGGGCCGGAGAAACATTCAGTACTTC

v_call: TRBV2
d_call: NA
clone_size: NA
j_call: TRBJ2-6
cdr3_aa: CASSPFGANVLTF
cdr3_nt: TGTGCCAGCAGCCCGTTCGGGGCCAACGTCCTGACTTTC

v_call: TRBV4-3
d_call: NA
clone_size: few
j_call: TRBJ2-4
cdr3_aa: CASSQEVARENIQYF
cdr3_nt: TGCGCCAGCAGCCAAGAAGTGGCGCGGGAAAACATTCAGTACTTC

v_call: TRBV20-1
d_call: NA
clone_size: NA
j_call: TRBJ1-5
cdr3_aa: CSVGMEQPQHF
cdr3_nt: TGCAGTGTCGGGATGGAACAGCCCCAGCATTTT

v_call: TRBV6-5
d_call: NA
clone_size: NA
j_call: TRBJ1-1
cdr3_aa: CASSYRRTGTEAFF
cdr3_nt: TGTGCCAGCAGTTACCGTCGAACGGGGACTGAAGCTTTCTTT

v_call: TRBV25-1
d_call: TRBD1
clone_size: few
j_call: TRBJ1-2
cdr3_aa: CASSETGGAGYGYTF
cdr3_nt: TGTGCCAGCAGCGAAACAGGGGGCGCGGGTTATGGCTACACCTTC

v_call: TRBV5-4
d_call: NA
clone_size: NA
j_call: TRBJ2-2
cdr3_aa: CASSLRGGELFF
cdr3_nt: TGTGCCAGCAGCTTGCGGGGCGGGGAGCTGTTTTTT

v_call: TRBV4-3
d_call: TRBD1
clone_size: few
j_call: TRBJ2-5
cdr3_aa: CASSPDRAETQYF
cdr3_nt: TGCGCCAGCAGCCCGGACAGGGCGGAGACCCAGTACTTC

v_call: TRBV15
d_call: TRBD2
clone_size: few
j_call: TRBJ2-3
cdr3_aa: CATSRVGLAGGPDTQYF
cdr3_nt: TGTGCCACCAGCAGAGTCGGACTAGCGGGAGGGCCAGATACGCAGTATTTT

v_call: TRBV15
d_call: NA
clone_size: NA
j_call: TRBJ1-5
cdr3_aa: CATSPPERYSNQPQHF
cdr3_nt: TGTGCCACCAGCCCTCCTGAGCGATATAGCAATCAGCCCCAGCATTTT

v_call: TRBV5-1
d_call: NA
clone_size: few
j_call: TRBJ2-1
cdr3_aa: CASSLSGGGNNNEQFF
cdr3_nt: TGCGCCAGCAGCTTGTCTGGCGGAGGCAACAACAATGAGCAGTTCTTC

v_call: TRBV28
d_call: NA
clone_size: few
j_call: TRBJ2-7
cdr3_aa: CASSDQGSEQYF
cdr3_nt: TGTGCCAGCAGTGATCAGGGGTCCGAGCAGTACTTC

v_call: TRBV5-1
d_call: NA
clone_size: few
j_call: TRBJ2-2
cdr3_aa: CASSLGPNRAGTGELFF
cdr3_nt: TGCGCCAGCAGCTTGGGACCCAACAGGGCTGGCACCGGGGAGCTGTTTTTT

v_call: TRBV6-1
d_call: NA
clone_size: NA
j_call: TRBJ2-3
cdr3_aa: CASSATGEEDTQYF
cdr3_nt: TGTGCCAGCAGTGCCACAGGGGAGGAGGATACGCAGTATTTT

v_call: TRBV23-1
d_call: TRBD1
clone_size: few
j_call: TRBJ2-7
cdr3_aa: CASSHRTGAPSYEQYF
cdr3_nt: TGCGCCAGCAGTCACCGCACAGGGGCACCCTCCTACGAGCAGTACTTC

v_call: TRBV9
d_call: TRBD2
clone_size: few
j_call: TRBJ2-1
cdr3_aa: CASSVVPGLAGGDEQFF
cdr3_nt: TGTGCCAGCAGCGTAGTACCGGGACTAGCGGGGGGCGATGAGCAGTTCTTC

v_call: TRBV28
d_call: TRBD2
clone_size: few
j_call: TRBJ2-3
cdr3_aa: CASTSSLGGSTDTQYF
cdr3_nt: TGTGCCAGCACCTCCTCCCTGGGGGGGAGCACAGATACGCAGTATTTT

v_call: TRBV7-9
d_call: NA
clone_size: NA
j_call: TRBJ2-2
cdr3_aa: CASSRSNTGELFF
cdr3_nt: TGTGCCAGCAGCCGTTCGAACACCGGGGAGCTGTTTTTT

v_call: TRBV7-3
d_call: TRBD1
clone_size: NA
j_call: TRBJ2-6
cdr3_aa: CASSKGQGAVSGANVLTF
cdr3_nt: TGTGCCAGCAGCAAGGGACAGGGAGCCGTCTCTGGGGCCAACGTCCTGACTTTC

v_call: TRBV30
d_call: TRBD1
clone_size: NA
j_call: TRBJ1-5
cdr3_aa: CAWSEGTGVQPQHF
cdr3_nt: TGTGCCTGGAGTGAAGGGACAGGGGTTCAGCCCCAGCATTTT

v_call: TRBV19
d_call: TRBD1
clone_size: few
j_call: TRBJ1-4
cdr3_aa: CASRDRDHGNEKLFF
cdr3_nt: TGTGCCAGTAGGGACAGGGACCACGGTAATGAAAAACTGTTTTTT

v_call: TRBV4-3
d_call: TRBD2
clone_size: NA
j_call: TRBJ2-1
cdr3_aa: CASSQTPGGAGINNEQFF
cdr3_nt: TGCGCCAGCAGCCAAACTCCCGGAGGAGCGGGGATAAACAATGAGCAGTTCTTC

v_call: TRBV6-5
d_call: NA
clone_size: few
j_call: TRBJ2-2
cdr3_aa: CASSSWGEDGELFF
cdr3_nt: TGTGCCAGCAGTTCCTGGGGAGAAGACGGGGAGCTGTTTTTT

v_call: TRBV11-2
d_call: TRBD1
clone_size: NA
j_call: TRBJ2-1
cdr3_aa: CASSFNGQGGNEQFF
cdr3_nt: TGTGCCAGCAGCTTCAATGGACAGGGAGGAAATGAGCAGTTCTTC

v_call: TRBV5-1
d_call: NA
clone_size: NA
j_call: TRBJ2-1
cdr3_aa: CASSPLRRVGNEQFF
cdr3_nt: TGCGCCAGCAGCCCCCTAAGGAGGGTAGGAAATGAGCAGTTCTTC

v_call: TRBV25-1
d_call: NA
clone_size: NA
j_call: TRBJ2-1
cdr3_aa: CASSPGIGEQFF
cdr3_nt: TGTGCCAGCAGTCCGGGGATTGGAGAGCAGTTCTTC

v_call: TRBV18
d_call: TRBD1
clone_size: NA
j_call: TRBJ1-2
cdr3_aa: CASSGQGEDGYTF
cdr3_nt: TGTGCCAGCTCAGGACAGGGGGAGGATGGCTACACCTTC

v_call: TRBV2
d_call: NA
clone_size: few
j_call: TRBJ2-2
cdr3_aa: CASTPIATSINTGELFF
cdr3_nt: TGTGCCAGCACTCCGATCGCGACAAGCATAAACACCGGGGAGCTGTTTTTT

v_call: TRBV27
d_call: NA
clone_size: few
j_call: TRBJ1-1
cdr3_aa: CASSLEGLNTEAFF
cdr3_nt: TGTGCCAGCAGTTTAGAGGGCCTGAACACTGAAGCTTTCTTT

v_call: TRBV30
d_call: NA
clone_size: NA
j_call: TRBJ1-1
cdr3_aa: CAWTLTGNTEAFF
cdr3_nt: TGTGCCTGGACCCTCACAGGGAACACTGAAGCTTTCTTT

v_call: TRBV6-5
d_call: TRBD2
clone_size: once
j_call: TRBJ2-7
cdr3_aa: CASSSSGTLPYEQYF
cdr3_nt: TGTGCCAGCAGCAGTAGCGGGACCTTACCGTACGAGCAGTACTTC

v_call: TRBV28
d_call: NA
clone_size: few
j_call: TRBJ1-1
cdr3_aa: CASSFRGRNTEAFF
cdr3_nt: TGTGCCAGCAGTTTTCGCGGGAGGAACACTGAAGCTTTCTTT

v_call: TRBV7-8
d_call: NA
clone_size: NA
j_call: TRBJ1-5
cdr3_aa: CASSLGSNSNQPQHF
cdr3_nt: TGTGCCAGCAGCTTAGGTTCTAATAGCAATCAGCCCCAGCATTTT

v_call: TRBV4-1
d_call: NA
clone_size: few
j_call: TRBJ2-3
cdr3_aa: CASSQSAGPYTDTQYF
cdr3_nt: TGCGCCAGCAGCCAAAGTGCGGGACCTTACACAGATACGCAGTATTTT

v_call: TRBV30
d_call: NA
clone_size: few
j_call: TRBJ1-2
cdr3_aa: CAWSSGEGYGYTF
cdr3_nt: TGTGCCTGGAGTTCCGGGGAGGGCTATGGCTACACCTTC

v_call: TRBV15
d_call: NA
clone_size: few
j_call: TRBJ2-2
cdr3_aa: CATSSGTPIGTGELFF
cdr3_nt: TGTGCCACCAGCAGCGGGACTCCGATCGGCACCGGGGAGCTGTTTTTT

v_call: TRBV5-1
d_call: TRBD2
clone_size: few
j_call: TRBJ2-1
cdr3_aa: CASEEVAGGHNEQFF
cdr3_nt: TGCGCCAGCGAGGAAGTAGCGGGAGGGCACAATGAGCAGTTCTTC

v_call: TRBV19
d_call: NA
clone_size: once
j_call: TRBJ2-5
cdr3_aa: CASSDRGGRGGETQYF
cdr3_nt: TGTGCCAGTAGTGACCGTGGCGGCAGGGGAGGGGAGACCCAGTACTTC

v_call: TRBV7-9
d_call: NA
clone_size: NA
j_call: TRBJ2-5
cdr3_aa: CASSLRGLLETQYF
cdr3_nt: TGTGCCAGCAGCTTAAGGGGCTTACTCGAGACCCAGTACTTC

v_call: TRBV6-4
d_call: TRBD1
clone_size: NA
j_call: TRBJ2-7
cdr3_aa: CASRAAQGAHEQYF
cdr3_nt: TGTGCCAGCCGGGCAGCACAGGGGGCCCACGAGCAGTACTTC

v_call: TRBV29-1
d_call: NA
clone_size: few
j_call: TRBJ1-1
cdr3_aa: CSVAVSGTEAFF
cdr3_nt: TGCAGCGTTGCGGTGTCGGGCACTGAAGCTTTCTTT

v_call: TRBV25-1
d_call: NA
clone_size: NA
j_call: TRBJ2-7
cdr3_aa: CASSGTGWEQYF
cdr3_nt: TGTGCCAGCAGTGGCACAGGGTGGGAGCAGTACTTC

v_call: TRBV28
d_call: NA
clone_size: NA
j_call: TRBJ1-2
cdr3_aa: CASSLRDGYTF
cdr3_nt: TGTGCCAGCAGCCTCCGGGATGGCTACACCTTC

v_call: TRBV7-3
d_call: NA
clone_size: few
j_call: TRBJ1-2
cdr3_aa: CASSLAGDPGYTF
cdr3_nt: TGTGCCAGCAGCTTAGCAGGGGATCCTGGCTACACCTTC

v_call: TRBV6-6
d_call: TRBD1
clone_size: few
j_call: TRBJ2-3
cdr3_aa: CASTTGVDTQYF
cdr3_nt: TGTGCCAGCACCACAGGGGTAGATACGCAGTATTTT

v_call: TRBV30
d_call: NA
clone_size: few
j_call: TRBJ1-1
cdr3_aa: CAWSLEVNTEAFF
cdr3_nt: TGTGCCTGGAGTCTTGAGGTGAACACTGAAGCTTTCTTT

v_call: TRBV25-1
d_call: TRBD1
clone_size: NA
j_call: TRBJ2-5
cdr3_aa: CASSVGTDGETQYF
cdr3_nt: TGTGCCAGCAGTGTCGGGACAGACGGTGAGACCCAGTACTTC

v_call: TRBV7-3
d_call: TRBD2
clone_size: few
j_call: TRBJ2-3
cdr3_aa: CASSLIASGWQDTQYF
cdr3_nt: TGTGCCAGCAGCTTAATAGCTAGCGGCTGGCAAGATACGCAGTATTTT

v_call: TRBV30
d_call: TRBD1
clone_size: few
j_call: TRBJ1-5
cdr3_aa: CAWGGQGSQPQHF
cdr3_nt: TGTGCCTGGGGGGGACAGGGCAGTCAGCCCCAGCATTTT

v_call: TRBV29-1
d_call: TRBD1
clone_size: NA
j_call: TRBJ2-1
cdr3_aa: CSGDRAASEQFF
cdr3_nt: TGCAGCGGGGACAGGGCCGCCAGTGAGCAGTTCTTC

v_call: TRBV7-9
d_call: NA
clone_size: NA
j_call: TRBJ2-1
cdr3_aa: CASSSAPNRDYNEQFF
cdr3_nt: TGTGCCAGCAGCTCCGCGCCAAACCGGGACTACAATGAGCAGTTCTTC

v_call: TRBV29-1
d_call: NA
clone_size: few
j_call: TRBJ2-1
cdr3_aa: CSVARRLADNEQFF
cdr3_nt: TGCAGCGTCGCCCGGCGGCTAGCTGACAATGAGCAGTTCTTC

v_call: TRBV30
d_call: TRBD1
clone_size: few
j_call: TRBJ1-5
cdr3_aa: CAWGFGQGYSNQPQHF
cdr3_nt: TGTGCCTGGGGATTTGGACAGGGCTATAGCAATCAGCCCCAGCATTTT

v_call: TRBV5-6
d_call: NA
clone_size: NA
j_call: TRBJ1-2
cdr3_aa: CASSLIQGNGYGYTF
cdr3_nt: TGTGCCAGCAGCCTTATACAGGGAAATGGCTATGGCTACACCTTC

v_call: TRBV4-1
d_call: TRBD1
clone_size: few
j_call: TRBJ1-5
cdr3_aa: CASSQDPREQGARQPQHF
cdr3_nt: TGCGCCAGCAGCCAAGATCCGAGGGAACAGGGGGCGAGGCAGCCCCAGCATTTT

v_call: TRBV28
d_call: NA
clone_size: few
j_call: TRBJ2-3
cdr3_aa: CASKPPREVWTDTQYF
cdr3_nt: TGTGCCAGCAAACCCCCCAGGGAGGTGTGGACAGATACGCAGTATTTT